This T cell receptor (beta chain) is drawn from a study of blood T cells in healthy people across ages (dated by TCRdb to the mid-2010s). Some background on the complete study: In model experiments, template switching captured roughly one uniquely barcoded TCR beta cDNA molecule for every two T cells. Using deep sequencing normalized with unique cDNA molecular identifiers, the study measured how TCR beta repertoire diversity changes with age. Donors were grouped into four age groups: young (average approximately 15 years), middle-aged (around 39), aged (roughly 62) and long-lived (just over 80). To avoid experimental bias, donors of different ages were spread randomly across the sequencing lanes. For two donors (one aged 18 to 29 and one aged 80 or older), the study analyzed two additional independent replicas of 1 million unique cDNA reads from the same blood draw.

General conclusions and limits of the study: Because profiling used bulk unsorted PBMCs, naive and antigen-experienced compartments could not be compared conclusively. The CMV infection status of donors was not known, potentially confounding age-related changes in expanded clonotypes. Observed TCR beta diversity per million T cells fell roughly linearly with age, and a significant reduction was already apparent by age around 40. Compared with the aged group, the long-lived group had more naive CD4+ T cells, fewer expanded clones and increased TCR diversity, a pattern suggesting age selection. There was a strong correlation between observed TCR beta diversity and the percentage of naive T cells measured by flow cytometry. Estimates of total diversity based on one million sequenced T cells were regarded as lower bounds and as underestimates.

Systemically healthy Caucasian individuals from Russia, 35 to 40 in total and aged roughly 6 to 100 years, were included as donors. Each donor gave approximately 9.4 milliliters of peripheral blood, drawn into EDTA-treated Vacutainer tubes. PBMCs were isolated by Ficoll-Paque density-gradient centrifugation, with at least 6.5 million obtained per sample. Trizol reagent was used to extract total RNA from the PBMCs, yielding at least 6 micrograms per sample. For every donor, flow cytometry on a PBMC aliquot measured the percentage of naive CD45RAhigh/CD27high T cells. Comments on this clonotype: Its target antigen remains unknown. Base quality data are lacking; no much larger clone is found one base away.

The library relied on 5' RACE. The sequencer was an Illumina HiSeq 2500. A second about 7 to 12 cycle PCR used a sample-barcoded 5' primer and a J-beta primer mix. A unique molecular identifier was introduced onto each TCR beta cDNA molecule by a template-switch 5' adaptor carrying 12 random nucleotides. Each sample yielded at least 2.5 million CDR3-containing paired-end reads. The Mint cDNA synthesis kit, primed by a TRBC-specific oligonucleotide, was used to synthesize first-strand cDNA from all RNA. All cDNA was treated with uracil-DNA glycosylase and then went through a first 18-cycle PCR with the universal primers M1SS and BC2_uni_R. In the original analysis: Each sample was normalized by randomly selecting 1 million high-quality reads, each carrying a distinct molecular identifier. Instead of being binned into consensus sequences, reads with shared molecular identifiers were discarded. MiTCR, set to a Q25 quality threshold and the strictest error-elimination algorithm, was used for CDR3 identification, clonotype clustering and error correction. A nonparametric unseen species model with Euler transformation was used to estimate a lower bound on total TCR beta diversity. TCRdb trimmed the raw reads at Q25, called clones with MiXCR and kept productive beta chains. Under each unique CDR3 protein, matching rows form one entry showing the most common genes and DNA. The V and J calls were determined by TCRdb, not by the authors. The sample records hundreds of thousands of distinct CDR3 sequences, roughly two fifths of which are singletons. In total, the top ten clones hold about 32% of the sample.

Including cysteine and phenylalanine, the CDR3 has 18 amino acids. The DNA shown is the 54-base CDR3, in frame from base 1. This receptor was taken from a man at least 80 years old in good health. The specimen was blood. The chain is assembled from TRBV21-1 and TRBJ2-7; the table's D call of TRBD2 was not tested on the DNA. TRBV21-1 is recorded as a pseudogene. The DNA sequence follows: TGTGCCAGCAGCAAAGAGCCCCCCCCTAGCGGGTCCTACAATGAGCAGTACTTC. This sequence encodes CASSKEPPPSGSYNEQYF.